One T cell receptor (beta chain) is described in this entry. Its antigen is not known. Between about 2014 and 2018, patients underwent resection in Japan or China. H&E slides confirmed each diagnosis, reviewed by two pathologists independently. These data originate in a study of immune evolution from preneoplasia to lung adenocarcinoma. The wider study: HLA loss of heterozygosity: less than 9% AIS, over 12% MIA, approximately 35% ADC, none AAH.

The CDR3 length is 11 residues. Germline CDR1 and CDR2: SNHLY and FYNNEI. Trimming stripped 1 base from V and 16 bases from J, with 11 bases between. Whole-study findings and limits: Later-stage lesions appeared to have more T cells, more diversity, less clonality.

Produced via immunoSEQ multiplex PCR; TCRdb's table is partial and in-frame only. The sample includes some 5,400 clones, less than 90% seen only once; the top ten take roughly 3.5%. J is TRBJ2-1 and V is TRBV2; unclear D gene. The source material was FFPE minimally invasive lung adenocarcinoma tissue. This clonotype was obtained from a person aged 60-80 years with lung adenocarcinoma. The CDR3 DNA is TGTGCCAGCAGTGAAGTAGTTAGAGGATTCTTC. Translated, it gives CASSEVVRGFF. Full variable domain (missing parts from reference TRBV2 and TRBJ2-1): EPEVTQTPSHQVTQMGQEVILRCVPISNHLYFYWYRQILGQKVEFLVSFYNNEISEKSEIFDDQFSVERPDGSNFTLKIRSTKLEDSAMYFCASSEVVRGFFGPGTRLTVL.